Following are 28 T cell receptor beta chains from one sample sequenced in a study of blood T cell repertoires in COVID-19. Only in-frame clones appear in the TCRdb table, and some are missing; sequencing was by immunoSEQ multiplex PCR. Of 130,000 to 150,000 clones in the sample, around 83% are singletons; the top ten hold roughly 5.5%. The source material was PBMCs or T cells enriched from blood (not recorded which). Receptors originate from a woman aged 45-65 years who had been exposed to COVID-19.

The CDR3 here is CASSPLGAGEDNEQFF. As DNA, the CDR3 is TGTGCCAGCAGTCCCCTCGGGGCGGGAGAGGACAATGAGCAGTTCTTC. The J gene is TRBJ2-1, the V gene TRBV27, with 7 positions matching TRBD2. CDR1 and CDR2 from the germline V gene are MNHEY and SMNVEV (reference sequence). V was pared by 5 bases and J by 5 bases, with 12 bases of the junction left unmatched. The length of the CDR3 is 16 residues.

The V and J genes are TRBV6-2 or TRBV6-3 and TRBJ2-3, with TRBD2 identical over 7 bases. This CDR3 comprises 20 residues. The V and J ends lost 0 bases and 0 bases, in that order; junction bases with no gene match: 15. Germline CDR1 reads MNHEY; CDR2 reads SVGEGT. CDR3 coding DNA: TGTGCCAGCAGTTACTCGTTTGGCGGGGGTATTCAATCTAGCACAGATACGCAGTATTTT. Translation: CASSYSFGGGIQSSTDTQYF.

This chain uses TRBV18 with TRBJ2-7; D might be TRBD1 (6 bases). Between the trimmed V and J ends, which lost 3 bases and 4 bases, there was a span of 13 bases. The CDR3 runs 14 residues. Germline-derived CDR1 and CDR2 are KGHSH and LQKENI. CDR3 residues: CASSPQTGAYEQYF. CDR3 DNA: TGTGCCAGCTCACCCCAGACAGGAGCGTACGAGCAGTACTTC.

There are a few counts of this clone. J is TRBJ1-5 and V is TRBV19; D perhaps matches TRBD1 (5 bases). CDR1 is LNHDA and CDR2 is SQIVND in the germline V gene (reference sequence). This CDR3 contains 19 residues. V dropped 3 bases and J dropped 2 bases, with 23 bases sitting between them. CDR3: CASSIGGGRTSWGNQPQHF. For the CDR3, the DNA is TGTGCCAGTAGTATTGGCGGGGGACGGACCTCATGGGGCAATCAGCCCCAGCATTTT. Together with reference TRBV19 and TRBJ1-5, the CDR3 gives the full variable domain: DGGITQSPKYLFRKEGQNVTLSCEQNLNHDAMYWYRQDPGQGLRLIYYSQIVNDFQKGDIAEGYSVSREKKESFPLTVTSAQKNPTAFYLCASSIGGGRTSWGNQPQHFGDGTRLSIL.

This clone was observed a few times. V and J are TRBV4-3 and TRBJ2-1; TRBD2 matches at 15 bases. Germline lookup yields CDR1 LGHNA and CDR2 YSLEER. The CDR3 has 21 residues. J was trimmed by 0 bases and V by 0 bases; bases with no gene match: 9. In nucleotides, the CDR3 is TGCGCCAGCAGCCAAGACTCACAGGGGACTAGCGGGAGGTACTCCTACAATGAGCAGTTCTTC. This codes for CASSQDSQGTSGRYSYNEQFF.

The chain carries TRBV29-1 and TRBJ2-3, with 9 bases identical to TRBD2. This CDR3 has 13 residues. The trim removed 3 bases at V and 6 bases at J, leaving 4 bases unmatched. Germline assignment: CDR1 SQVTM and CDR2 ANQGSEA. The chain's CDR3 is CSVDAAGGDTQYF. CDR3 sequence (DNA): TGCAGCGTTGACGCTGCGGGGGGGGATACGCAGTATTTT.

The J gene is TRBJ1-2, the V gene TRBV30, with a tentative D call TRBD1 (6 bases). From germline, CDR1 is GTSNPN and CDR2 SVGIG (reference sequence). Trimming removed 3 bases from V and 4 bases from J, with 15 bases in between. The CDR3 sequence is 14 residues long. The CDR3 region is CAWRPGAWGYGYTF. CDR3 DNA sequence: TGTGCCTGGAGGCCAGGGGCGTGGGGCTATGGCTACACCTTC. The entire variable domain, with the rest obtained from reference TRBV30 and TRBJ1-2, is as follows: SQTIHQWPATLVQPVGSPLSLECTVEGTSNPNLYWYRQAAGRGLQLLFYSVGIGQISSEVPQNLSASRPQDRQFILSSKKLLLSDSGFYLCAWRPGAWGYGYTFGSGTRLTVV.

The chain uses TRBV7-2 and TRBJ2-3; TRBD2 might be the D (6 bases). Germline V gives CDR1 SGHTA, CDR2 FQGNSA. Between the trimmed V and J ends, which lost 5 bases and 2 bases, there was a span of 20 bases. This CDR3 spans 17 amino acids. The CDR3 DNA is TGTGCCAGCAGCCCAGGACTATCCCTCCGTTCCACAGATACGCAGTATTTT. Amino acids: CASSPGLSLRSTDTQYF.

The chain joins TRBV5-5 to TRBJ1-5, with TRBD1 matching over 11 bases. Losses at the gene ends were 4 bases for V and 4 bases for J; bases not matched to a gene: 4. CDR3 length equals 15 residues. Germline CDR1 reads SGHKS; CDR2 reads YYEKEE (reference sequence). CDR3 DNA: TGTGCCAGCAGCCCAAGGGACAGGGGGAATCAGCCCCAGCATTTT. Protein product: CASSPRDRGNQPQHF.

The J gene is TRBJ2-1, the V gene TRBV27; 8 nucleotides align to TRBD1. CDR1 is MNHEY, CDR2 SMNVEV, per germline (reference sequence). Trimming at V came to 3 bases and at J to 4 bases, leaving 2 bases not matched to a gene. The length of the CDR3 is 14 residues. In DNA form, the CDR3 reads TGTGCCAGCAGTTTGGACAGGGTTTACAATGAGCAGTTCTTC. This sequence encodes CASSLDRVYNEQFF.

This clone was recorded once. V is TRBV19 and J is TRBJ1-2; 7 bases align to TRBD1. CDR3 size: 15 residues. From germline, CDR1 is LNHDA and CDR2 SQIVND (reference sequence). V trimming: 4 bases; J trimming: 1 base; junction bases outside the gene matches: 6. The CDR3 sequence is CASSSRDRDNYGYTF. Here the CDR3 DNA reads TGTGCCAGTAGTAGCCGGGACAGAGATAACTATGGCTACACCTTC.

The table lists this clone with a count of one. CDR3 nucleotide sequence: TGTGCCAGCAGCTTAATATTCAGGGTCATGGGTAATGAGCAGTTCTTC. This encodes CASSLIFRVMGNEQFF. The chain couples TRBV7-8 to TRBJ2-1; tentatively, D is TRBD1 (5 bases). V was clipped by 2 bases and J by 7 bases, with 18 bases between them. CDR1 is SGHVS and CDR2 is FQNEAQ in the germline V gene. The CDR3 sequence is 16 residues long.

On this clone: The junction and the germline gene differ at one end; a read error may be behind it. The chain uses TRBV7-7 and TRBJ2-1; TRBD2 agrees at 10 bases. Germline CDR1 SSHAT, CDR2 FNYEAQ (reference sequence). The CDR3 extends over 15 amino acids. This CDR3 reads CASSFRAGGYNEQFF. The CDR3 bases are TGTGCTAGCAGCTTTAGAGCGGGGGGGTACAATGAGCAGTTCTTC. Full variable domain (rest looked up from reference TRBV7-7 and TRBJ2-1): GAGVSQSPRYKVTKRGQDVTLRCDPISSHATLYWYQQALGQGPEFLTYFNYEAQPDKSGLPSDRFSAERPEGSISTLTIQRTEQRDSAMYRCASSFRAGGYNEQFFGPGTRLTVL.

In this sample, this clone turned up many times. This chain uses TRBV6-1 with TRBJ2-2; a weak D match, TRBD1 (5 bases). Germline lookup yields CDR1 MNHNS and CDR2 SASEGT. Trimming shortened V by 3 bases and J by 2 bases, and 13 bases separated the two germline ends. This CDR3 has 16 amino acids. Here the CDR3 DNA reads TGTGCCAGCAGTGAGCATGCAGGGATTAACACCGGGGAGCTGTTTTTT. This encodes CASSEHAGINTGELFF.

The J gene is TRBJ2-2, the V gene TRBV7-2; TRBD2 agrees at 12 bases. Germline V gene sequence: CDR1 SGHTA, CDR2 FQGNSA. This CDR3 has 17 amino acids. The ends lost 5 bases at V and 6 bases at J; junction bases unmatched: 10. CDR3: CASSLTRLAGVAGELFF. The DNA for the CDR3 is TGTGCCAGCAGCCTAACGAGACTAGCGGGAGTGGCCGGGGAGCTGTTTTTT. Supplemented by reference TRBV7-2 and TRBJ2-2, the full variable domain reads GAGVSQSPSNKVTEKGKDVELRCDPISGHTALYWYRQSLGQGLEFLIYFQGNSAPDKSGLPSDRFSAERTGGSVSTLTIQRTQQEDSAVYLCASSLTRLAGVAGELFFGEGSRLTVL.

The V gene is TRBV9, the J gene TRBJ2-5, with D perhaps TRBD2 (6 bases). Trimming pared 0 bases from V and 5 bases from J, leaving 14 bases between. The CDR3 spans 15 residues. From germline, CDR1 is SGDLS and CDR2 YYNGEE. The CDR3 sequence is CASSVGGGAGETQYF. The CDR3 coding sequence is TGTGCCAGCAGCGTAGGCGGAGGGGCTGGGGAGACCCAGTACTTC. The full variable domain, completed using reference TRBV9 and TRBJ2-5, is DSGVTQTPKHLITATGQRVTLRCSPRSGDLSVYWYQQSLDQGLQFLIQYYNGEERAKGNILERFSAQQFPDLHSELNLSSLELGDSALYFCASSVGGGAGETQYFGPGTRLLVL.

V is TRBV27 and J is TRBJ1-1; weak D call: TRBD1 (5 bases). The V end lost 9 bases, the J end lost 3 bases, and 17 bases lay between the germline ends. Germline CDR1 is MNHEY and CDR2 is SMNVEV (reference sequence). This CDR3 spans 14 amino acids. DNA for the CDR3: TGTGCCAGTTGGACATTTAGACGCGACACTGAAGCTTTCTTT. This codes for CASWTFRRDTEAFF.

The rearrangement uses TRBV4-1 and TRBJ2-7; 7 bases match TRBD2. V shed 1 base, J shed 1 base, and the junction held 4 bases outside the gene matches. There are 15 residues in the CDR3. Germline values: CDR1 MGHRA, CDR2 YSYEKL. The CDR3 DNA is TGCGCCAGCAGCCAAGGCAGAGCGGGGTCCTACGAGCAGTACTTC. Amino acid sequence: CASSQGRAGSYEQYF.

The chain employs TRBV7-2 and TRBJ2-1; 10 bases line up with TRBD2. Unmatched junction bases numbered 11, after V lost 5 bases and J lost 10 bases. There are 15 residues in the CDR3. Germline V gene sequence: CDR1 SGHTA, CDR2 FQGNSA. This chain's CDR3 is CASSPRLAGVLEQFF. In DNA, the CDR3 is TGTGCCAGCAGCCCCCGACTAGCGGGTGTTTTGGAGCAGTTCTTC.

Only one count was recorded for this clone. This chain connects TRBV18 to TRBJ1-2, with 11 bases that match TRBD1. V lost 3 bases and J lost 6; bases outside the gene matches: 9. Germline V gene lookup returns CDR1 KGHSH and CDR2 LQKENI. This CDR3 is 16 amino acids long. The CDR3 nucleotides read TGTGCCAGCTCACCGGACAGGGGGCGGAGGTCACATGGCTACACCTTC. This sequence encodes CASSPDRGRRSHGYTF. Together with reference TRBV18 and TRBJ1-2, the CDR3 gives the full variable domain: NAGVMQNPRHLVRRRGQEARLRCSPMKGHSHVYWYRQLPEEGLKFMVYLQKENIIDESGMPKERFSAEFPKEGPSILRIQQVVRGDSAAYFCASSPDRGRRSHGYTFGSGTRLTVV.

CDR3 amino acids: CASSLAFGGRAGETQYF. The CDR3 DNA reads as TGTGCCAGCAGCTTGGCCTTCGGAGGGAGGGCCGGGGAGACCCAGTACTTC. The chain links TRBV5-4 to TRBJ2-5; 7 nucleotides agree with TRBD2. In germline, CDR1 is SGHNT, CDR2 YYREEE (reference sequence). J gave up 5 bases and V 0 bases, and 13 bases lay outside the gene matches. This CDR3 has 17 amino acids.

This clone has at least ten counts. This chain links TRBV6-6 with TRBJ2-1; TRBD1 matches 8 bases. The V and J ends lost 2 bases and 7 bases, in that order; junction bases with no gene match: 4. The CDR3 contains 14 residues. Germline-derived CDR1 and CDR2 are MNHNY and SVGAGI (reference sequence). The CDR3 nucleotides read TGTGCCAGCAGTTACAACAGGGGGGAGAATGAGCAGTTCTTC. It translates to CASSYNRGENEQFF.

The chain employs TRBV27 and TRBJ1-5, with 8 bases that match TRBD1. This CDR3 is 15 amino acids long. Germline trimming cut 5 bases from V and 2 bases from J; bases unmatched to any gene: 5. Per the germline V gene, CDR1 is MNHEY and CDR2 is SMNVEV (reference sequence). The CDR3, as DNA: TGTGCCAGCAGTCAGGGACAGGCCGGCAATCAGCCCCAGCATTTT. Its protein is CASSQGQAGNQPQHF.

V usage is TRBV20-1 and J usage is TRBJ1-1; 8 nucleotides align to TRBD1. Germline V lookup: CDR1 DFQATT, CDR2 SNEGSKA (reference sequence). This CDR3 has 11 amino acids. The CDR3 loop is CTGTGNTEAFF. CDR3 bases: TGCACCGGGACAGGGAACACTGAAGCTTTCTTT.

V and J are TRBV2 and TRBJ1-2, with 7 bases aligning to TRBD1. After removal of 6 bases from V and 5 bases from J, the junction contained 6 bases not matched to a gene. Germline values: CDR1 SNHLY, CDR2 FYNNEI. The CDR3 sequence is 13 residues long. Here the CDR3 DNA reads TGTGCCAGCAGCACCGACAGGGTGTATGGCTACACCTTC. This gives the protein CASSTDRVYGYTF.

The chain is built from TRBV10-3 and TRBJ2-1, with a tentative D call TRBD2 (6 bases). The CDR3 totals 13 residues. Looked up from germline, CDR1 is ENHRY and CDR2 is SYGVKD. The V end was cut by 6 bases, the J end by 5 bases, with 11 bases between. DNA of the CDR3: TGTGCCATCAGGGGGGGACGGAACAATGAGCAGTTCTTC. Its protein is CAIRGGRNNEQFF.

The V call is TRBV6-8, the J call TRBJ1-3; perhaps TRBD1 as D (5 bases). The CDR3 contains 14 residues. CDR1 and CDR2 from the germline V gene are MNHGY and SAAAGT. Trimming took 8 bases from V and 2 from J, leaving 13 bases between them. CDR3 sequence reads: CASLDAGAGNTIYF. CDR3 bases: TGTGCCAGCCTAGATGCGGGGGCTGGAAACACCATATATTTT.

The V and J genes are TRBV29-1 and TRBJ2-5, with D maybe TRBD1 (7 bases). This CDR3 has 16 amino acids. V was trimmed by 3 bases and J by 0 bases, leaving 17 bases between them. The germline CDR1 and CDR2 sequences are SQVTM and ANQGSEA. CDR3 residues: CSVETFDREDQETQYF. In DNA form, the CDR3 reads TGCAGCGTTGAGACCTTCGACAGGGAGGACCAAGAGACCCAGTACTTC.